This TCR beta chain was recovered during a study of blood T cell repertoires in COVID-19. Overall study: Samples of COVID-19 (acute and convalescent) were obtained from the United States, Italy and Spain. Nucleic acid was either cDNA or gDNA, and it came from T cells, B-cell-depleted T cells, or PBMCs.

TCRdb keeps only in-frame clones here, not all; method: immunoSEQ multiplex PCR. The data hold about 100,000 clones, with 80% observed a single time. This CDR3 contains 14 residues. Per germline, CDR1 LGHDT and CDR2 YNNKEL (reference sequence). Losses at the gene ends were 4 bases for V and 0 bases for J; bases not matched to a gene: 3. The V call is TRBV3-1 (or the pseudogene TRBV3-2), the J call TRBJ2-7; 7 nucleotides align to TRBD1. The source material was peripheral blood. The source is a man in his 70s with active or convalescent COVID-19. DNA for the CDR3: TGTGCCAGCAGCCCCAGGGGGAGCTCCTACGAGCAGTACTTC. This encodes CASSPRGSSYEQYF.